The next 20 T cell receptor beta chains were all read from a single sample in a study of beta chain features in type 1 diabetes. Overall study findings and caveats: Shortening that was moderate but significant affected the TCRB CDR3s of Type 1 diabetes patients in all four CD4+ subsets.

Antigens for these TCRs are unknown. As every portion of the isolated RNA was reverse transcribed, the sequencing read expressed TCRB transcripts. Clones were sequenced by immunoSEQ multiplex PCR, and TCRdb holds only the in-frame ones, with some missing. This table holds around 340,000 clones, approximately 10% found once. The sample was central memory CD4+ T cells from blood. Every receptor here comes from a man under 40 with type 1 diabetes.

CDR3: CAWSVRSSGGAGEQFF. The CDR3 nucleotides are TGTGCCTGGAGTGTACGGTCCAGCGGGGGGGCAGGTGAGCAGTTCTTC. The chain joins TRBV30 to TRBJ2-1; 10 bases agree with TRBD2. Germline V gene data show CDR1 as GTSNPN and CDR2 as SVGIG (reference sequence). The CDR3 spans 16 residues. J lost 9 bases, V lost 0 bases, and 11 bases had no gene match.

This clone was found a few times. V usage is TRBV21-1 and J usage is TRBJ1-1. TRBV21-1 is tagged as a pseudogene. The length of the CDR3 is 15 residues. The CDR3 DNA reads TGTGCCAGCAGCGGGGGAAATCGGGGCAACACTGAAGCTTTCTTT. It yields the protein CASSGGNRGNTEAFF.

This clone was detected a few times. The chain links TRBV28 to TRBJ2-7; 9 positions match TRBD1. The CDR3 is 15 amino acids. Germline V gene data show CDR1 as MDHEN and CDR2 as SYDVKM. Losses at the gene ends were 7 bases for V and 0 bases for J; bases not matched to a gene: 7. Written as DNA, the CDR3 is TGTGCCAGCACCCGGACAGGGGACATCTCCTACGAGCAGTACTTC. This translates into CASTRTGDISYEQYF.

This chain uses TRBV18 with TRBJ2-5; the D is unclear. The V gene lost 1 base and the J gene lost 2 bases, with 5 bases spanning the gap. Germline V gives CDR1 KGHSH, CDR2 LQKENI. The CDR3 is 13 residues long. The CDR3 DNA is TGTGCCAGCTCACCACGCAGGCAAGAGACCCAGTACTTC. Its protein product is CASSPRRQETQYF.

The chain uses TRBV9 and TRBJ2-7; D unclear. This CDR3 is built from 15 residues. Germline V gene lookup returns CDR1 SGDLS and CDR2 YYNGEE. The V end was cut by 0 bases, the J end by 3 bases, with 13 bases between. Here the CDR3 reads CASSVASALHYEQYF. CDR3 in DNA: TGTGCCAGCAGCGTAGCTTCCGCCCTCCACTACGAGCAGTACTTC.

CDR3 coding DNA: TGTGCCAGCAGGGACAGGGGACGAGGTGAAGCTTTCTTT. Translated: CASRDRGRGEAFF. V is TRBV2 and J is TRBJ1-1; 9 bases map to TRBD1. This CDR3 region has 13 residues. Germline V gene sequence: CDR1 SNHLY, CDR2 FYNNEI. V lost 6 bases, J lost 7 bases, and 6 bases stayed unmatched.

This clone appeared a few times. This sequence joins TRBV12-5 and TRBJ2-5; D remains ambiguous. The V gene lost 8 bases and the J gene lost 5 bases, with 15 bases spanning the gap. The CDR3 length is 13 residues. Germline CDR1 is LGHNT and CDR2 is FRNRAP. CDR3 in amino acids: CASSNNSRETQYF. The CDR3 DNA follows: TGTGCTAGTAGCAATAATAGCCGGGAGACCCAGTACTTC.

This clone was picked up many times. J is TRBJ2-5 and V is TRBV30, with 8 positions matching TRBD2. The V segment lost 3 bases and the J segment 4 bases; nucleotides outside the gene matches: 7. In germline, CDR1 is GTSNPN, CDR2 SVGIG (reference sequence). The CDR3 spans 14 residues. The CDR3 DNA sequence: TGTGCCTGGAGCCCGGGGGCGGGGGGAGAGACCCAGTACTTC. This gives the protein CAWSPGAGGETQYF.

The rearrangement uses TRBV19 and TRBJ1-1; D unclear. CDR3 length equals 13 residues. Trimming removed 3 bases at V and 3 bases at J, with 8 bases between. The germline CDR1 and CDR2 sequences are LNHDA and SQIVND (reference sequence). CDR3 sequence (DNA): TGTGCCAGTAGTATGCGGGTAGACACTGAAGCTTTCTTT. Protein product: CASSMRVDTEAFF.

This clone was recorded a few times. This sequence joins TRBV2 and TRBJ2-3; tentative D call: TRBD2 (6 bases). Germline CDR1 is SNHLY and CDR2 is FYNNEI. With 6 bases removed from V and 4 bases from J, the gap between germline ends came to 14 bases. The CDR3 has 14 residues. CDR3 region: CASSVLEGADTQYF. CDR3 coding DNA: TGTGCCAGCAGCGTCCTGGAGGGCGCAGATACGCAGTATTTT.

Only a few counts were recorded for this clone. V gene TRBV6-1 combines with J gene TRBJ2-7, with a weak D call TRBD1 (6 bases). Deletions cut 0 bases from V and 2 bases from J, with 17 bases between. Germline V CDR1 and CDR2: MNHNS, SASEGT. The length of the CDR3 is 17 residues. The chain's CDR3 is CASSEAGAGATPYEQYF. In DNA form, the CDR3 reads TGTGCCAGCAGTGAAGCGGGGGCAGGGGCCACACCCTACGAGCAGTACTTC.

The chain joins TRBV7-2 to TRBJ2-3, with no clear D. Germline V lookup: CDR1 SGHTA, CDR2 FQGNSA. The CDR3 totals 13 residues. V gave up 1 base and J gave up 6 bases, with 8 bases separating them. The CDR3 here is CASSLEFVDTQYF. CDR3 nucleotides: TGTGCCAGCAGCTTAGAGTTCGTGGATACGCAGTATTTT. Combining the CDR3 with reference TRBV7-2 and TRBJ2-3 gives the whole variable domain GAGVSQSPSNKVTEKGKDVELRCDPISGHTALYWYRQSLGQGLEFLIYFQGNSAPDKSGLPSDRFSAERTGGSVSTLTIQRTQQEDSAVYLCASSLEFVDTQYFGPGTRLTVL.

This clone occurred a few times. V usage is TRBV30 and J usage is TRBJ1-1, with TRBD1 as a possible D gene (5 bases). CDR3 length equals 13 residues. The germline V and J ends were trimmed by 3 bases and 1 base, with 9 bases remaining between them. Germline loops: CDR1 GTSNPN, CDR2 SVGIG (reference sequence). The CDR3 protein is CAWRGQGNTEAFF. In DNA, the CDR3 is TGTGCCTGGAGGGGTCAGGGGAACACTGAAGCTTTCTTT.

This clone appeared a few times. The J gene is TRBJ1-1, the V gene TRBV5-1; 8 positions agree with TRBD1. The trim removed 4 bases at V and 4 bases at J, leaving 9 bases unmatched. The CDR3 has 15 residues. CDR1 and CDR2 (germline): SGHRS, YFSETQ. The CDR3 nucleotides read TGCGCCAGCAGCCTCTCAGGACAGGGCCTCACTGAAGCTTTCTTT. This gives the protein CASSLSGQGLTEAFF.

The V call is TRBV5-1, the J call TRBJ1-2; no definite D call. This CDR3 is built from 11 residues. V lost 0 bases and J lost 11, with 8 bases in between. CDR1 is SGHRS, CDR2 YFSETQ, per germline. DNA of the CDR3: TGCGCCAGCAGCTTGGACAGAATTTACACCTTC. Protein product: CASSLDRIYTF. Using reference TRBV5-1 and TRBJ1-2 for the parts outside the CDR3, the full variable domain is KAGVTQTPRYLIKTRGQQVTLSCSPISGHRSVSWYQQTPGQGLQFLFEYFSETQRNKGNFPGRFSGRQFSNSRSEMNVSTLELGDSALYLCASSLDRIYTFGSGTRLTVV.

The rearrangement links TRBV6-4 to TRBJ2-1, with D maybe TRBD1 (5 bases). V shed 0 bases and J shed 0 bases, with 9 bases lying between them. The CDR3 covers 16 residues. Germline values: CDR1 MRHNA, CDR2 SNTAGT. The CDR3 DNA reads TGTGCCAGCAGTGACTCGTACAGGAGCTCCTACAATGAGCAGTTCTTC. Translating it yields CASSDSYRSSYNEQFF.

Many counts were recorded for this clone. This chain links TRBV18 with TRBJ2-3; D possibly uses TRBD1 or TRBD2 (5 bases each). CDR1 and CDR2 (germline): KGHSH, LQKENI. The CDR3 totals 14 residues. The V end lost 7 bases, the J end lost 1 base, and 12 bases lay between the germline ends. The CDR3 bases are TGTGCCAGCTTCCGGGACGAGGGCACAGATACGCAGTATTTT. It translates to CASFRDEGTDTQYF.

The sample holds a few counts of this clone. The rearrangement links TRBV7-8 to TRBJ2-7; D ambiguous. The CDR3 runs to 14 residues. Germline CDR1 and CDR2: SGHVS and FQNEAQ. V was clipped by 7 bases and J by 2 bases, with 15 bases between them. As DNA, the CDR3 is TGTGCCAGCACCTTGGGCTCCACCACCTACGAGCAGTACTTC. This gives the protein CASTLGSTTYEQYF.

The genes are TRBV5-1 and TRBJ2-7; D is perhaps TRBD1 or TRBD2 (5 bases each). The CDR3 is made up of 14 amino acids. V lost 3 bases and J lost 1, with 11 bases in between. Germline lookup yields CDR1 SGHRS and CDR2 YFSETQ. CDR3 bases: TGCGCCAGCAGCTCCGGGACGCCTTCCTACGAGCAGTACTTC. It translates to CASSSGTPSYEQYF.

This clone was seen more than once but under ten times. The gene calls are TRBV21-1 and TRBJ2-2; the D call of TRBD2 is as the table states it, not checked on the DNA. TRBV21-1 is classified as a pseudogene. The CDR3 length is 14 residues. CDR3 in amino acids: CASSKVGGTGELFF. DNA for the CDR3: TGTGCCAGCAGCAAAGTTGGGGGGACCGGGGAGCTGTTTTTT.